The 32 T cell receptor beta chains given below trace back to one sample, sequenced in a study of shared clonotypes between healthy human individuals. Clones were read by immunoSEQ multiplex PCR, and TCRdb kept only the in-frame ones, dropping some. The sample consists of about 1 million clones, 60% to 80% of them appearing once. The sequencing input was memory CD4+ T cells sorted from blood. Specified subset: CD45RA-negative fraction. Every receptor here comes from a man aged 18 to 30 in good health.

J is TRBJ2-5 and V is TRBV11-2; D is possibly TRBD2 (7 bases). V was clipped by 1 base and J by 4 bases, with 16 bases between them. Germline-derived CDR1 and CDR2 are SGHAT and FQNNGV. The CDR3 has 16 residues. The DNA for the CDR3 is TGTGCCAGCAGCTTAGGTTTCGGGGGGCGAGGAGAGACCCAGTACTTC. It translates to CASSLGFGGRGETQYF.

This clone was recorded a few times. The chain links TRBV29-1 to TRBJ2-3; no firm D call. With 7 bases removed from V and 2 bases from J, the gap between germline ends came to 7 bases. Germline V gives CDR1 SQVTM, CDR2 ANQGSEA. CDR3 length equals 11 residues. The CDR3 DNA sequence: TGCAGCGCAAAGGTCACAGATACGCAGTATTTT. As protein: CSAKVTDTQYF.

The V gene is TRBV6-1, the J gene TRBJ2-2; 9 nucleotides match TRBD2. J was trimmed by 6 bases and V by 10 bases; bases with no gene match: 9. The germline gives CDR1 MNHNS, CDR2 SASEGT. The CDR3 consists of 14 residues. The CDR3 sequence: CAIARGGVAGELFF. CDR3 DNA: TGTGCCATCGCGCGGGGGGGCGTCGCCGGGGAGCTGTTTTTT.

The chain is built from TRBV6-5 and TRBJ1-2, with D unclear. Germline CDR1 is MNHEY and CDR2 is SVGAGI. Trimming took off 6 bases at V and 0 bases at J, with 14 bases between the two ends. The CDR3 is made up of 15 amino acids. The CDR3 sequence is CASSPSSWANYGYTF. The CDR3 DNA reads as TGTGCCAGCAGCCCCAGCAGCTGGGCTAACTATGGCTACACCTTC.

The chain uses TRBV18 and TRBJ1-5; TRBD1 aligns across 9 bases. This CDR3 is built from 14 residues. With V trimmed by 4 bases and J by 3 bases, 1 base remained unmatched. The germline V gene has CDR1 KGHSH and CDR2 LQKENI. The CDR3 spells CASSRQGDNQPQHF. Written as DNA, the CDR3 is TGTGCCAGCTCACGACAGGGGGACAATCAGCCCCAGCATTTT.

This rearrangement joins TRBV11-2 to TRBJ2-3, with a possible D match to TRBD1 (6 bases). From germline, CDR1 is SGHAT and CDR2 FQNNGV. This CDR3 contains 15 residues. The V and J ends lost 1 base and 1 base respectively, with 9 bases between them. The DNA of the CDR3 is TGTGCCAGCAGCTTAGCAGGGGCTCGCACAGATACGCAGTATTTT. Translated, it gives CASSLAGARTDTQYF.

V usage is TRBV30 and J usage is TRBJ1-2; 10 positions agree with TRBD1. V trimming: 3 bases; J trimming: 8 bases; junction bases outside the gene matches: 15. This CDR3 spans 16 amino acids. Germline V gene lookup returns CDR1 GTSNPN and CDR2 SVGIG (reference sequence). CDR3 region: CAWRVKQGQGIRGYTF. The CDR3 nucleotides read TGTGCCTGGAGGGTTAAACAGGGACAGGGGATTAGGGGCTACACCTTC.

The chain recombines TRBV18 with TRBJ2-7, with D unclear. This CDR3 spans 17 amino acids. Trimming removed 6 bases at V and 3 bases at J, with 24 bases between. Germline V gives CDR1 KGHSH, CDR2 LQKENI. CDR3 region: CASSLSSGGIRYYEQYF. The CDR3 DNA reads TGTGCCAGCTCGCTCAGCTCGGGCGGTATTAGATACTACGAGCAGTACTTC.

The chain is built from TRBV18 and TRBJ2-2, with D tentatively TRBD1 or TRBD2 (5 bases each). Trimming took off 3 bases at V and 7 bases at J, with 12 bases between the two ends. This CDR3 has 14 residues. Germline CDR1 KGHSH, CDR2 LQKENI. Here the CDR3 reads CASSPGREVGELFF. DNA of the CDR3: TGTGCCAGCTCACCGGGACGCGAGGTCGGGGAGCTGTTTTTT.

This clone appeared many times. The rearrangement links TRBV7-2 to TRBJ2-7; no clear D gene. The germline V gene has CDR1 SGHTA and CDR2 FQGNSA. The CDR3 has 15 residues. Trimming took 2 bases from V and 0 from J, leaving 11 bases between them. For the CDR3, the DNA is TGTGCCAGCAGCTTATTCAGCGTAGGCTCCTACGAGCAGTACTTC. Amino acids: CASSLFSVGSYEQYF.

This clone was found a few times. CDR3 sequence: CASSVGSGGQPQHF. The CDR3 DNA reads as TGTGCCAGCAGCGTAGGTTCAGGGGGGCAGCCCCAGCATTTT. V gene TRBV9 combines with J gene TRBJ1-5; 7 positions match TRBD1. CDR1 is SGDLS and CDR2 is YYNGEE in the germline V gene. V was pared by 0 bases and J by 7 bases, with 4 bases of the junction left unmatched. This CDR3 region has 14 residues.

The chain uses TRBV5-4 and TRBJ2-2; 11 bases match TRBD2. Germline assignment: CDR1 SGHNT and CDR2 YYREEE (reference sequence). V gave up 2 bases and J gave up 8 bases; unmatched junction bases: 5. The CDR3 is made up of 15 amino acids. CDR3 DNA: TGTGCCAGCAGCTTTGGTAGCGGGGGGGCTGGGGAGCTGTTTTTT. Residues: CASSFGSGGAGELFF.

This clone showed up many times. The chain links TRBV5-6 to TRBJ2-2; 11 bases line up with TRBD1. V lost 3 bases, J lost 4 bases, and 11 bases stayed unmatched. Per germline, CDR1 SGHDT and CDR2 YYEEEE. The CDR3 is made up of 18 amino acids. The CDR3 bases are TGTGCCAGCAGCTCGATGGGACAGGGGGTTTTCTTCACCGGGGAGCTGTTTTTT. Its protein is CASSSMGQGVFFTGELFF.

There are a few counts of this clone. The chain has TRBV19 and TRBJ1-4; the D gene is possibly TRBD1 (6 bases). Germline assignment: CDR1 LNHDA and CDR2 SQIVND (reference sequence). With 5 bases removed from V and 4 bases from J, the gap between germline ends came to 14 bases. CDR3 length: 15 residues. CDR3 residues: CASSSQGGSNEKLFF. The CDR3 DNA sequence: TGTGCCAGTAGTTCACAGGGAGGGAGTAATGAAAAACTGTTTTTT. Together with reference TRBV19 and TRBJ1-4, the CDR3 gives the full variable domain: DGGITQSPKYLFRKEGQNVTLSCEQNLNHDAMYWYRQDPGQGLRLIYYSQIVNDFQKGDIAEGYSVSREKKESFPLTVTSAQKNPTAFYLCASSSQGGSNEKLFFGSGTQLSVL.

This clone has more than one count but fewer than ten. J is TRBJ2-4 and V is TRBV19; 9 nucleotides agree with TRBD2. V lost 5 bases to trimming and J lost 10 bases; unmatched junction nucleotides: 6. Germline assignment: CDR1 LNHDA and CDR2 SQIVND (reference sequence). There are 13 residues in the CDR3. DNA for the CDR3: TGTGCCAGTAGTTCGGTAGCGGGAGTGATTCAGTACTTC. The encoded protein is CASSSVAGVIQYF.

The V call is TRBV30, the J call TRBJ1-1; 8 nucleotides agree with TRBD1. Germline V gives CDR1 GTSNPN, CDR2 SVGIG (reference sequence). The CDR3 contains 12 residues. V gave up 6 bases and J gave up 3 bases; unmatched junction bases: 3. In DNA form, the CDR3 reads TGTGCCTGCAAGACAGGGGACACTGAAGCTTTCTTT. It yields the protein CACKTGDTEAFF.

The V and J genes are TRBV7-2 and TRBJ2-2; 8 nucleotides match TRBD2. J lost 4 bases, V lost 1 base, and 8 bases had no gene match. The germline V gene has CDR1 SGHTA and CDR2 FQGNSA. This CDR3 has 17 residues. For the CDR3, the DNA is TGTGCCAGCAGCTTAGATGAGACTAGCGTCTCCACCGGGGAGCTGTTTTTT. Translated, it gives CASSLDETSVSTGELFF.

The rearrangement uses TRBV19 and TRBJ2-4, with D uncertain. Germline V gives CDR1 LNHDA, CDR2 SQIVND (reference sequence). V lost 1 base to trimming and J lost 2 bases, with 3 bases between them. This CDR3 contains 13 residues. In DNA form, the CDR3 reads TGTGCCAGTAGTATAGTGCCCAAAAACATTCAGTACTTC. Translating it yields CASSIVPKNIQYF.

Worth noting for this clone: Other DNA sequences within the sample encode an identical CDR3. V and J are TRBV18 and TRBJ1-1, with 7 bases aligning to TRBD1. Trimming cost V 2 bases and J 3 bases; bases outside gene matches: 3. The CDR3 has 14 amino acids. Germline V gene lookup returns CDR1 KGHSH and CDR2 LQKENI. The CDR3 loop is CASSPGGGYTEAFF. For the CDR3, the DNA is TGTGCCAGCTCACCAGGAGGGGGCTACACTGAAGCTTTCTTT.

V gene TRBV28 combines with J gene TRBJ1-1, with D tentatively TRBD1 (5 bases). Germline V gene lookup returns CDR1 MDHEN and CDR2 SYDVKM. The CDR3 is made up of 16 amino acids. Trimming removed 3 bases at V and 1 base at J, with 15 bases between. The CDR3 DNA follows: TGTGCCAGCAGTTTTAGGGCGGGGCGGGGGAACACTGAAGCTTTCTTT. Its protein product is CASSFRAGRGNTEAFF.

This clone was picked up one time. CDR3 DNA sequence: TGTGCCAGCAGTGGCCGGACAGGTCCGCAGCCCCAGCATTTT. Its translation is CASSGRTGPQPQHF. The genes are TRBV6-1 and TRBJ1-5; 7 bases align to TRBD1. The length of the CDR3 is 14 residues. Trimming removed 4 bases from V and 7 bases from J; junction bases left unmatched: 7. CDR1 is MNHNS and CDR2 is SASEGT in the germline V gene.

The chain joins TRBV2 to TRBJ1-6, with 10 bases fitting TRBD1. The CDR3 has 15 residues. V shed 5 bases, J shed 6 bases, and the junction held 4 bases outside the gene matches. CDR1 is SNHLY and CDR2 is FYNNEI in the germline V gene. The CDR3 protein is CASSTGQGFNSPLHF. The CDR3 coding sequence is TGTGCCAGCAGTACGGGACAGGGGTTTAATTCACCCCTCCACTTT.

The rearrangement joins TRBV5-6 to TRBJ1-2; TRBD1 matches at 11 bases. Germline values: CDR1 SGHDT, CDR2 YYEEEE. J lost 2 bases, V lost 2 bases, and 2 bases had no gene match. The CDR3 length is 15 residues. The DNA for the CDR3 is TGTGCCAGCAGCTTAGGACAGGGGGCAAACTATGGCTACACCTTC. Protein sequence: CASSLGQGANYGYTF.

This clone appeared a few times. The chain uses TRBV6-1 and TRBJ1-2, with D unresolved. The CDR3 is 15 amino acids. Germline V gene data show CDR1 as MNHNS and CDR2 as SASEGT. V gave up 7 bases and J gave up 2 bases, with 17 bases separating them. CDR3 residues: CASTYSQSNNYGYTF. The CDR3 coding sequence is TGTGCCAGCACCTACTCTCAGAGTAACAACTATGGCTACACCTTC.

The chain is built from TRBV9 and TRBJ2-7; no definite D call. Germline CDR1 reads SGDLS; CDR2 reads YYNGEE. With 0 bases removed from V and 11 bases from J, the gap between germline ends came to 12 bases. The CDR3 loop spans 12 amino acids. The CDR3 DNA is TGTGCCAGCAGCGTAGACGGGCGGTCCAAGTACTTC. Translation: CASSVDGRSKYF. The whole variable domain, filled in from reference TRBV9 and TRBJ2-7, reads DSGVTQTPKHLITATGQRVTLRCSPRSGDLSVYWYQQSLDQGLQFLIQYYNGEERAKGNILERFSAQQFPDLHSELNLSSLELGDSALYFCASSVDGRSKYFGPGTRLTVT.

The chain carries TRBV5-1 and TRBJ2-7; no reliable D call. Germline values: CDR1 SGHRS, CDR2 YFSETQ. The CDR3 is 13 amino acids. V gave up 2 bases and J gave up 6 bases, with 12 bases separating them. The CDR3 DNA sequence: TGCGCCAGCAGCTTCAGCCCAGGATCCGAGCAGTACTTC. It specifies CASSFSPGSEQYF.

This sequence joins TRBV5-1 and TRBJ2-7, with TRBD1 identical over 9 bases. CDR3 length: 16 residues. The V segment lost 0 bases and the J segment 6 bases; nucleotides outside the gene matches: 10. The germline CDR1 and CDR2 sequences are SGHRS and YFSETQ. In DNA form, the CDR3 reads TGCGCCAGCAGCTTGGGATCGGGACAGGGAATTCGCGAGCAGTACTTC. It codes for CASSLGSGQGIREQYF.

The chain joins TRBV5-6 to TRBJ2-5; TRBD2 matches 7 bases. The DNA matches TRBJ2-7 better at its end, which makes the J call doubtful. This CDR3 has 16 residues. The germline CDR1 and CDR2 sequences are SGHDT and YYEEEE. Here the CDR3 reads CASSLTVRGSSYEQYF. Here the CDR3 DNA reads TGTGCCAGCAGCTTGACCGTGCGCGGGAGCTCCTACGAGCAGTACTTC.

This clone was recorded at least ten times. The genes are TRBV19 and TRBJ2-7, with D perhaps matching TRBD2 (5 bases). The CDR3 contains 15 residues. Germline CDR1 reads LNHDA; CDR2 reads SQIVND (reference sequence). V dropped 1 base and J dropped 8 bases, with 18 bases sitting between them. The CDR3 loop is CASSIVRALRRQQYF. For the CDR3, the DNA is TGTGCCAGTAGTATAGTGAGGGCTCTTCGGCGCCAGCAGTACTTC.

V usage is TRBV11-2 and J usage is TRBJ2-3; maybe TRBD1 (6 bases). This CDR3 is built from 17 residues. Germline V gives CDR1 SGHAT, CDR2 FQNNGV. V was cut by 4 bases and J by 1 base, with 18 bases left in between. The CDR3 DNA is TGTGCCAGCAGCTATGGTCTCCGGGACACAGGCACAGATACGCAGTATTTT. Translated: CASSYGLRDTGTDTQYF.

This sequence joins TRBV19 and TRBJ2-6, with 9 bases identical to TRBD1. Looked up from germline, CDR1 is LNHDA and CDR2 is SQIVND (reference sequence). The CDR3 spans 19 residues. V shed 3 bases, J shed 3 bases, and the junction held 12 bases outside the gene matches. CDR3 amino acids: CASSIKGTGTGFGANVLTF. CDR3 in DNA: TGTGCCAGTAGTATCAAGGGAACCGGGACAGGGTTTGGGGCCAACGTCCTGACTTTC.

V usage is TRBV4-3 and J usage is TRBJ1-1; no clear D gene. Germline V lookup: CDR1 LGHNA, CDR2 YSLEER. Trimming cost V 3 bases and J 1 base, with 12 bases left between them. The CDR3 contains 15 residues. In DNA, the CDR3 is TGCGCCAGCAGCCAGGCCGGACTCCAGAACACTGAAGCTTTCTTT. It yields the protein CASSQAGLQNTEAFF.